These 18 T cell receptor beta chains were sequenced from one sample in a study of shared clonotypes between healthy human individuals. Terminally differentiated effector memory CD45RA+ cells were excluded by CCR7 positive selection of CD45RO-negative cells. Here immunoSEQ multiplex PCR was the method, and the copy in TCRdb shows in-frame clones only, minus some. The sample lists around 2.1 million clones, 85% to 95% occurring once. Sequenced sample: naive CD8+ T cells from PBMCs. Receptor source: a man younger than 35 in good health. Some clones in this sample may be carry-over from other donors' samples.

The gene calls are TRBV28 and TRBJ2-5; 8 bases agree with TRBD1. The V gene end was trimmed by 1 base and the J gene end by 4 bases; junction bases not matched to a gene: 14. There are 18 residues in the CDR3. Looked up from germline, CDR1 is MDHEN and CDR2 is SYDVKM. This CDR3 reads CASSLLRPRTGRIETQYF. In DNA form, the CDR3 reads TGTGCCAGCAGTTTATTAAGGCCAAGGACAGGGAGAATAGAGACCCAGTACTTC.

CDR3 coding DNA: TGCAGCGTTGAACACAGGAACTCGAACTATGGCTACACCTTC. Protein: CSVEHRNSNYGYTF. J is TRBJ1-2 and V is TRBV29-1; D may be TRBD1 (5 bases). The CDR3 totals 14 residues. CDR1 SQVTM and CDR2 ANQGSEA come from the germline V gene. V was cut by 2 bases and J by 2 bases, with 12 bases left in between.

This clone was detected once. The CDR3 DNA reads as TGCGCCAGCAGCCTCCCCCCGGACCCCGGGCAGTACTTC. Translating it yields CASSLPPDPGQYF. The chain combines TRBV5-1 with TRBJ2-7; D gene uncertain. CDR1 and CDR2 from the germline V gene are SGHRS and YFSETQ. V was shortened by 4 bases and J by 9 bases, with 17 bases between the two germline ends. The CDR3 length is 13 residues.

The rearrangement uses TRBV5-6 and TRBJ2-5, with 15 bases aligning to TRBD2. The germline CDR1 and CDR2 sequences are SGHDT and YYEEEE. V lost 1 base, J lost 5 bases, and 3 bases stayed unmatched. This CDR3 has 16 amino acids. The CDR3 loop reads CASSLKGLAGGETQYF. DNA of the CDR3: TGTGCCAGCAGCTTGAAGGGACTAGCGGGAGGTGAGACCCAGTACTTC.

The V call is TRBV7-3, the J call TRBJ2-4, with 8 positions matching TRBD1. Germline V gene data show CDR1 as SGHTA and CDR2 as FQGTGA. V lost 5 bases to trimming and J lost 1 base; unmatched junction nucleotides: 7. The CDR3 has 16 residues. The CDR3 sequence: CASSETGEGAKNIQYF. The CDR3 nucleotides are TGTGCCAGCAGCGAGACAGGGGAAGGGGCCAAAAACATTCAGTACTTC.

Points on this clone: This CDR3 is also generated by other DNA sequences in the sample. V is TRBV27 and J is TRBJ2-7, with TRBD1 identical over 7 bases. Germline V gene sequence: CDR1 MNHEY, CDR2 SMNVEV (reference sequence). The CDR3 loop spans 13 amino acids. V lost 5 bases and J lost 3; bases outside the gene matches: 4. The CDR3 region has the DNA TGTGCCAGCAGTCCCGGGACAGTCTACGAGCAGTACTTC. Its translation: CASSPGTVYEQYF.

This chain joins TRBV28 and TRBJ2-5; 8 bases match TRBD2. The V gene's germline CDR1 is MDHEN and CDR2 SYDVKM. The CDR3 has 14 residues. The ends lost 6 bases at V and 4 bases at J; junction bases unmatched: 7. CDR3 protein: CASSRLAGIETQYF. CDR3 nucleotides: TGTGCCAGCAGCAGATTAGCGGGAATAGAGACCCAGTACTTC.

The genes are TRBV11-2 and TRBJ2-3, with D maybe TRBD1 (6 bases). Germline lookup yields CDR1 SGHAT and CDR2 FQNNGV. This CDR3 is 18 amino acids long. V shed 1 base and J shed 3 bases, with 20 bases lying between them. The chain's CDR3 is CASSLGLGQGWGTDTQYF. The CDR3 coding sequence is TGTGCCAGCAGCTTAGGATTAGGGCAGGGGTGGGGGACAGATACGCAGTATTTT.

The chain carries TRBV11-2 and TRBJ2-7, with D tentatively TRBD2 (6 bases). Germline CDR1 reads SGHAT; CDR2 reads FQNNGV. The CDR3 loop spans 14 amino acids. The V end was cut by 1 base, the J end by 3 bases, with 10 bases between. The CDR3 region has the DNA TGTGCCAGCAGCTTAGCAACCGGGGGCTACGAGCAGTACTTC. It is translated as CASSLATGGYEQYF.

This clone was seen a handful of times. This chain's CDR3 is CASSEGLNYSYEQYF. The CDR3 DNA reads as TGTGCCAGCAGTGAAGGGCTTAACTACTCCTACGAGCAGTACTTC. This chain connects TRBV2 to TRBJ2-7, with unresolved D. V dropped 1 base and J dropped 0 bases, with 10 bases sitting between them. The CDR3 has 15 residues. CDR1 and CDR2 (germline): SNHLY, FYNNEI.

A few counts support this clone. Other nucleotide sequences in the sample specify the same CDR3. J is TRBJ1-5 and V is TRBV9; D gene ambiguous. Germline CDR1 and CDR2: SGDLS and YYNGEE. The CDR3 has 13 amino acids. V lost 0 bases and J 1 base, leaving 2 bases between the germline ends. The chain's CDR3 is CASSVASNQPQHF. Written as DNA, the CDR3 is TGTGCCAGCAGCGTAGCCAGCAATCAGCCCCAGCATTTT.

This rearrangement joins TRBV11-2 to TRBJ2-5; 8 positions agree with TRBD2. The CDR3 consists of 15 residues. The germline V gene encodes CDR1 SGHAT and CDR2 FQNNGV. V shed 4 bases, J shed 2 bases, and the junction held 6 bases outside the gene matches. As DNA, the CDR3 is TGTGCCAGCAGCTCAAGACTAGCGTCACAAGAGACCCAGTACTTC. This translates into CASSSRLASQETQYF.

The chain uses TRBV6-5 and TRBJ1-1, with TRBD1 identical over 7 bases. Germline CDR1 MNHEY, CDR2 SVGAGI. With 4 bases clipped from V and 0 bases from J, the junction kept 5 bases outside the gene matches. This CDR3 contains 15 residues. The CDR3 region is CASSLGQTMNTEAFF. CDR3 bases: TGTGCCAGCAGTTTGGGACAGACTATGAACACTGAAGCTTTCTTT.

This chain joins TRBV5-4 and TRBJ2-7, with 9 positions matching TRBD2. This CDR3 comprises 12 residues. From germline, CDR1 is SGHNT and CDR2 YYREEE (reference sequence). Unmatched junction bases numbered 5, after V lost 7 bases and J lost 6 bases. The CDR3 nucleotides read TGTGCCAGCGCGGGGGGGGCAGGCGAGCAGTACTTC. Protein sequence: CASAGGAGEQYF.

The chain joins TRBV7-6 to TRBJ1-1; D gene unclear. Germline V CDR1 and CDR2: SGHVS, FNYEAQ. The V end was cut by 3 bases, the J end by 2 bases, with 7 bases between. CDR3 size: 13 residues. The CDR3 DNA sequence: TGTGCCAGCAGCTTGAGGGCTAACACTGAAGCTTTCTTT. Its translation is CASSLRANTEAFF.

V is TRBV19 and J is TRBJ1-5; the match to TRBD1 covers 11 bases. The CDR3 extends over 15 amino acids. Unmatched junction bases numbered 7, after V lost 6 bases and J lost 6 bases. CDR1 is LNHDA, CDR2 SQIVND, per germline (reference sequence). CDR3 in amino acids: CASSKGTGGVQPQHF. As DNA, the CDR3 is TGTGCCAGTAGCAAAGGGACAGGGGGGGTTCAGCCCCAGCATTTT.

CDR3 loop: CSVEGLAGVSEQFF. The CDR3 DNA sequence: TGCAGCGTTGAAGGACTAGCGGGAGTGAGTGAGCAGTTCTTC. The chain is built from TRBV29-1 and TRBJ2-1, with TRBD2 matching 12 bases. The CDR3 has 14 residues. The germline V gene has CDR1 SQVTM and CDR2 ANQGSEA. J gave up 9 bases and V 1 base, and 4 bases lay outside the gene matches.

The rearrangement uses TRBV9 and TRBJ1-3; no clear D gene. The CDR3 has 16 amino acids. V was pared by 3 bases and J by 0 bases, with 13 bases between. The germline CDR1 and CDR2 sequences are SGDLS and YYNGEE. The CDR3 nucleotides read TGTGCCAGCAGCGGCGGGGTCAAGGGCTCTGGAAACACCATATATTTT. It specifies CASSGGVKGSGNTIYF.